Below are 11 T cell receptor beta chains sequenced from a single sample in a study of T cell responses to AZD1222 COVID-19 vaccine. Clones were sequenced by immunoSEQ multiplex PCR, and TCRdb holds only the in-frame ones, with some missing. The table lists roughly 140,000 clones, roughly 92% of them singletons, with around 1.7% in the top ten. The sequenced sample was peripheral blood, obtained on day 0 of AZD1222 vaccination. The receptors here all came from an adult in good health.

This chain connects TRBV20-1 to TRBJ2-1; the D is unclear. The CDR3 covers 11 residues. The V gene's germline CDR1 is DFQATT and CDR2 SNEGSKA (reference sequence). Trimming stripped 4 bases from V and 4 bases from J, with 5 bases between. The CDR3 here is CSANGYNEQFF. Here the CDR3 DNA reads TGCAGTGCTAACGGATACAATGAGCAGTTCTTC.

The gene calls are TRBV2 and TRBJ1-4; TRBD1 matches at 10 bases. CDR1 and CDR2 from the germline V gene are SNHLY and FYNNEI. The trim removed 3 bases at V and 8 bases at J, leaving 6 bases unmatched. The length of the CDR3 is 15 residues. DNA for the CDR3: TGTGCCAGCAGTGACGGGACAGGGGTTAGGGAAAAACTGTTTTTT. It yields the protein CASSDGTGVREKLFF.

The chain recombines TRBV27 with TRBJ2-1; D possibly corresponds to TRBD2 (6 bases). This CDR3 region has 13 residues. Trimming took off 5 bases at V and 4 bases at J, with 9 bases between the two ends. Germline V gene sequence: CDR1 MNHEY, CDR2 SMNVEV (reference sequence). The DNA of the CDR3 is TGTGCCAGCAGTCTTGGGACTTACAATGAGCAGTTCTTC. Its protein is CASSLGTYNEQFF.

The chain employs TRBV30 and TRBJ1-1, with 8 bases lining up with TRBD1. The germline CDR1 and CDR2 sequences are GTSNPN and SVGIG (reference sequence). Trimming removed 0 bases from V and 4 bases from J; junction bases left unmatched: 4. This CDR3 comprises 14 residues. CDR3 coding DNA: TGTGCCTGGAGTGTTACAGGGGGTCTCACTGAAGCTTTCTTT. Its translation: CAWSVTGGLTEAFF.

V usage is TRBV3-1 (or the pseudogene TRBV3-2) and J usage is TRBJ2-2; 7 nucleotides match TRBD1. Looked up from germline, CDR1 is LGHDT and CDR2 is YNNKEL (reference sequence). The CDR3 is 15 residues long. V trimming: 5 bases; J trimming: 3 bases; junction bases outside the gene matches: 6. The CDR3 region has the DNA TGTGCCAGCAGCACCCGACAGGGTCACACCGGGGAGCTGTTTTTT. Translated, it gives CASSTRQGHTGELFF.

This chain joins TRBV10-1 and TRBJ2-1; 12 nucleotides align to TRBD1. V trimming: 5 bases; J trimming: 4 bases; junction bases outside the gene matches: 9. CDR3 size: 17 residues. Germline V gives CDR1 WNHNN, CDR2 SYGVQD (reference sequence). The CDR3 DNA reads TGCGCCAGCAGTTCCAATAGGGACAGGGGGCAGTACAATGAGCAGTTCTTC. It encodes CASSSNRDRGQYNEQFF.

V usage is TRBV7-9 and J usage is TRBJ1-2; the D is unclear. The CDR3 is made up of 14 amino acids. Germline CDR1 SEHNR, CDR2 FQNEAQ (reference sequence). Trimming shortened V by 3 bases and J by 6 bases, and 14 bases separated the two germline ends. CDR3 region: CASSFGKGGDGYTF. DNA of the CDR3: TGTGCCAGCAGCTTTGGAAAGGGAGGCGATGGCTACACCTTC.

The CDR3 spells CASTPQGREVYNEQFF. The CDR3 DNA follows: TGTGCCAGCACCCCCCAGGGTAGGGAAGTGTACAATGAGCAGTTCTTC. The gene calls are TRBV27 and TRBJ2-1; the D gene is possibly TRBD1 (5 bases). This CDR3 comprises 16 residues. V was pared by 7 bases and J by 4 bases, with 20 bases between. The germline V gene has CDR1 MNHEY and CDR2 SMNVEV (reference sequence).

This clone was observed a single time. The CDR3 protein is CASSSEAGKSTGELFF. Here the CDR3 DNA reads TGTGCCAGCAGCTCCGAGGCGGGGAAATCGACCGGGGAGCTGTTTTTT. This rearrangement joins TRBV5-4 to TRBJ2-2, with D maybe TRBD2 (6 bases). Germline loops: CDR1 SGHNT, CDR2 YYREEE (reference sequence). Between the trimmed V and J ends, which lost 3 bases and 5 bases, there was a span of 17 bases. This CDR3 is built from 16 residues.

The V call is TRBV12-3 or TRBV12-4, the J call TRBJ1-5, with 8 bases lining up with TRBD1. CDR3 length equals 13 residues. The ends lost 6 bases at V and 6 bases at J; junction bases unmatched: 4. Written as DNA, the CDR3 is TGTGCCAGCAGCGACAGGGGCGCTCAGCCCCAGCATTTT. It is translated as CASSDRGAQPQHF.

This clone appeared a few times. The rearrangement joins TRBV18 to TRBJ1-1; weak D call: TRBD1 (5 bases). Germline V CDR1 and CDR2: KGHSH, LQKENI. The CDR3 length is 14 residues. Trimming took 1 base from V and 5 from J, leaving 11 bases between them. The CDR3 region is CASSPLGGGTEAFF. CDR3 coding DNA: TGTGCCAGCTCACCACTTGGGGGAGGTACTGAAGCTTTCTTT.